The 22 T cell receptor beta chains listed next were all sequenced from one sample in a study of Ad26.COV2.S vaccination and SARS-CoV-2 variants. Method: immunoSEQ multiplex PCR; TCRdb's copy keeps in-frame clones and lacks some. Seen here are roughly 350,000 clones, about 87% observed once, and the top ten hold 6.4%. Treatment given: some 19 received Ad26.COV2.S at low or high dose, single or two shots; 5 received placebo; per-sample allocation not given. Sampling was performed 63 days after the first vaccine or placebo injection. The source material was peripheral blood, sampled in a trial of Ad26.COV2.S vaccine versus placebo. The receptors come from a person aged 18-60 years who received the Ad26.COV2.S COVID-19 vaccine or a placebo.

The rearrangement joins TRBV9 to TRBJ2-5; D unclear. Per germline, CDR1 SGDLS and CDR2 YYNGEE. The germline V and J ends were trimmed by 1 base and 2 bases, with 6 bases remaining between them. The CDR3 is made up of 13 amino acids. In nucleotides, the CDR3 is TGTGCCAGCAGCGTATTAAGTCAAGAGACCCAGTACTTC. It translates to CASSVLSQETQYF. Based on the CDR3 plus reference TRBV9 and TRBJ2-5, the full variable domain is DSGVTQTPKHLITATGQRVTLRCSPRSGDLSVYWYQQSLDQGLQFLIQYYNGEERAKGNILERFSAQQFPDLHSELNLSSLELGDSALYFCASSVLSQETQYFGPGTRLLVL.

J is TRBJ1-2 and V is TRBV28; TRBD1 aligns across 7 bases. The length of the CDR3 is 15 residues. Germline-derived CDR1 and CDR2 are MDHEN and SYDVKM. J lost 8 bases, V lost 6 bases, and 15 bases had no gene match. In DNA form, the CDR3 reads TGTGCCAGCAGCCTAGTAGTAGACAGGGCGGGGGGCTACACCTTC. Its protein is CASSLVVDRAGGYTF.

This clone was seen once. The chain carries TRBV27 and TRBJ2-7, with 7 bases identical to TRBD1. CDR3 size: 14 residues. The V gene end was trimmed by 5 bases and the J gene end by 5 bases; junction bases not matched to a gene: 9. CDR1 is MNHEY, CDR2 SMNVEV, per germline (reference sequence). CDR3 sequence: CASSNRPGTDEQYF. DNA for the CDR3: TGTGCCAGCAGTAACCGGCCCGGGACAGACGAGCAGTACTTC.

J is TRBJ1-3 and V is TRBV3-1 (or the pseudogene TRBV3-2), with D unresolved. Per germline, CDR1 LGHDT and CDR2 YNNKEL (reference sequence). V was pared by 1 base and J by 3 bases, with 13 bases between. The CDR3 has 16 residues. The CDR3 DNA reads TGTGCCAGCAGCCAAGGAGGAGGGTGGCGTGGAAACACCATATATTTT. This encodes CASSQGGGWRGNTIYF.

The gene calls are TRBV28 and TRBJ2-1; D is perhaps TRBD2 (6 bases). Trimming cost V 3 bases and J 9 bases, with 21 bases left between them. Germline V lookup: CDR1 MDHEN, CDR2 SYDVKM. The CDR3 spans 16 residues. The CDR3: CASSFLLSGGSGEQFF. In DNA, the CDR3 is TGTGCCAGCAGTTTTTTGCTTAGCGGAGGGTCGGGTGAGCAGTTCTTC.

This clone has a handful of counts. V usage is TRBV4-1 and J usage is TRBJ1-4; 10 bases are shared with TRBD1. CDR1 MGHRA and CDR2 YSYEKL come from the germline V gene. The CDR3 spans 14 residues. With V trimmed by 4 bases and J by 5 bases, 1 base remained unmatched. The CDR3 region has the DNA TGCGCCAGCAGCCCGGGACAGGGGAATGAAAAACTGTTTTTT. It is translated as CASSPGQGNEKLFF.

The chain links TRBV30 to TRBJ1-5; D gene uncertain. The ends were cut back, 2 bases at V and 3 bases at J, with 8 bases in the middle. CDR1 GTSNPN and CDR2 SVGIG come from the germline V gene (reference sequence). The CDR3 extends over 13 amino acids. Written as DNA, the CDR3 is TGTGCCTGGAGTACCGGGGACAATCAGCCCCAGCATTTT. This translates into CAWSTGDNQPQHF. The complete variable domain, with remaining parts taken from reference TRBV30 and TRBJ1-5, reads SQTIHQWPATLVQPVGSPLSLECTVEGTSNPNLYWYRQAAGRGLQLLFYSVGIGQISSEVPQNLSASRPQDRQFILSSKKLLLSDSGFYLCAWSTGDNQPQHFGDGTRLSIL.

This clone was seen more than once but under ten times. This sequence joins TRBV7-2 and TRBJ2-5; TRBD1 or TRBD2 may be the D gene (5 bases each). The V end lost 2 bases, the J end lost 4 bases, and 14 bases lay between the germline ends. The CDR3 runs 15 residues. CDR1 and CDR2 (germline): SGHTA, FQGNSA. The CDR3 spells CASSLRGEGPETQYF. The CDR3 bases are TGTGCCAGCAGCTTACGAGGCGAGGGGCCAGAGACCCAGTACTTC.

CDR3 in amino acids: CAWVPRAGGSPETQYF. CDR3 in DNA: TGTGCCTGGGTCCCGAGGGCGGGAGGGTCCCCAGAGACCCAGTACTTC. The V call is TRBV30, the J call TRBJ2-5, with 9 bases lining up with TRBD2. Germline V gene lookup returns CDR1 GTSNPN and CDR2 SVGIG (reference sequence). CDR3 length: 16 residues. Unmatched junction bases numbered 14, after V lost 5 bases and J lost 4 bases.

J is TRBJ2-1 and V is TRBV12-3 or TRBV12-4; D uncertain. CDR3 length: 12 amino acids. V lost 5 bases and J 15 bases, leaving 17 bases between the germline ends. Here the CDR3 reads CASSETPVGPFF. The CDR3 DNA follows: TGTGCCAGCAGTGAGACTCCCGTGGGTCCGTTCTTC.

V and J are TRBV7-2 and TRBJ2-7; D possibly corresponds to TRBD1 (5 bases). Germline CDR1 reads SGHTA; CDR2 reads FQGNSA. The CDR3 consists of 15 residues. Trimming shortened V by 1 base and J by 4 bases, and 14 bases separated the two germline ends. DNA for the CDR3: TGTGCCAGCAGCTTAGAGCAGGGCATAAGATACGAGCAGTACTTC. Its protein product is CASSLEQGIRYEQYF.

This chain links TRBV5-1 with TRBJ1-3; the D gene is possibly TRBD1 (5 bases). Germline V gives CDR1 SGHRS, CDR2 YFSETQ. This CDR3 is built from 16 residues. The germline V and J ends were trimmed by 3 bases and 0 bases, with 13 bases remaining between them. In DNA form, the CDR3 reads TGCGCCAGCAGCTCCGGGACGGAGGGCTCTGGAAACACCATATATTTT. Translated: CASSSGTEGSGNTIYF.

The V gene is TRBV28, the J gene TRBJ1-5; maybe TRBD1 (5 bases). Trimming cost V 5 bases and J 6 bases, with 11 bases left between them. Germline-derived CDR1 and CDR2 are MDHEN and SYDVKM. This CDR3 contains 13 residues. CDR3 protein: CASSPSGTQPQHF. CDR3 nucleotides: TGTGCCAGCAGTCCGTCAGGGACTCAGCCCCAGCATTTT.

This clone was seen only once. This rearrangement joins TRBV15 to TRBJ2-5; the D is unclear. The V end lost 0 bases, the J end lost 4 bases, and 12 bases lay between the germline ends. This CDR3 is built from 15 residues. The germline V gene has CDR1 LNHNV and CDR2 YYDKDF (reference sequence). This chain's CDR3 is CATSRDMLVGETQYF. Here the CDR3 DNA reads TGTGCCACCAGCAGAGATATGTTGGTGGGAGAGACCCAGTACTTC.

This rearrangement joins TRBV14 to TRBJ1-2; tentative D call: TRBD1 (5 bases). The CDR3 totals 14 residues. Germline-derived CDR1 and CDR2 are SGHDN and FVKESK. V gave up 4 bases and J gave up 7 bases, with 16 bases separating them. CDR3 protein: CASSPGTFSSGYTF. The CDR3 coding sequence is TGTGCCAGCAGCCCGGGGACGTTCTCGAGTGGCTACACCTTC.

This chain uses TRBV9 with TRBJ1-5; tentatively, D is TRBD1 (5 bases). Trimming shortened V by 4 bases and J by 4 bases, and 12 bases separated the two germline ends. This CDR3 spans 14 amino acids. CDR1 and CDR2 from the germline V gene are SGDLS and YYNGEE. This chain's CDR3 is CASSPGRGNQPQHF. The DNA of the CDR3 is TGTGCCAGCAGCCCAGGCCGGGGGAATCAGCCCCAGCATTTT. The whole variable domain, filled in from reference TRBV9 and TRBJ1-5, reads DSGVTQTPKHLITATGQRVTLRCSPRSGDLSVYWYQQSLDQGLQFLIQYYNGEERAKGNILERFSAQQFPDLHSELNLSSLELGDSALYFCASSPGRGNQPQHFGDGTRLSIL.

The V and J genes are TRBV9 and TRBJ2-4; tentative D call: TRBD1 (5 bases). Trimming pared 4 bases from V and 3 bases from J, leaving 14 bases between. Germline CDR1 SGDLS, CDR2 YYNGEE. The CDR3 spans 15 residues. The CDR3, as DNA: TGTGCCAGCAGCCCATCACCCCAGGGCAAAAACATTCAGTACTTC. Residues: CASSPSPQGKNIQYF.

This chain links TRBV30 with TRBJ1-6, with D uncertain. Germline values: CDR1 GTSNPN, CDR2 SVGIG (reference sequence). Trimming cost V 0 bases and J 7 bases, with 10 bases left between them. CDR3 size: 14 residues. The CDR3 loop is CAWSVLSGNSPLHF. DNA of the CDR3: TGTGCCTGGAGTGTACTATCCGGGAATTCACCCCTCCACTTT. Based on the CDR3 plus reference TRBV30 and TRBJ1-6, the full variable domain is SQTIHQWPATLVQPVGSPLSLECTVEGTSNPNLYWYRQAAGRGLQLLFYSVGIGQISSEVPQNLSASRPQDRQFILSSKKLLLSDSGFYLCAWSVLSGNSPLHFGNGTRLTVT.

This chain joins TRBV7-2 and TRBJ2-4; D is perhaps TRBD2 (7 bases). V lost 3 bases and J 0 bases, leaving 15 bases between the germline ends. Germline assignment: CDR1 SGHTA and CDR2 FQGNSA. The CDR3 has 17 amino acids. The DNA of the CDR3 is TGTGCCAGCAGCTTGGTGTCGGGGGGCGCAGCCAAAAACATTCAGTACTTC. It yields the protein CASSLVSGGAAKNIQYF.

CDR3 sequence: CAWSVTGQGASGYTF. For the CDR3, the DNA is TGTGCCTGGAGTGTTACGGGACAGGGGGCATCTGGCTACACCTTC. V usage is TRBV30 and J usage is TRBJ1-2; 12 bases are a match to TRBD1. This CDR3 has 15 amino acids. V lost 0 bases to trimming and J lost 7 bases; unmatched junction nucleotides: 6. Germline CDR1 reads GTSNPN; CDR2 reads SVGIG (reference sequence).

In DNA, the CDR3 is TGTGCCAGCACAGGGCTTGCCACCCGCGAGCAGTACTTC. Encoded protein: CASTGLATREQYF. This chain uses TRBV5-4 with TRBJ2-7; the D gene is possibly TRBD1 (5 bases). V was clipped by 6 bases and J by 6 bases, with 16 bases between them. Germline V gene data show CDR1 as SGHNT and CDR2 as YYREEE (reference sequence). The length of the CDR3 is 13 residues. Supplemented by reference TRBV5-4 and TRBJ2-7, the full variable domain reads ETGVTQSPTHLIKTRGQQVTLRCSSQSGHNTVSWYQQALGQGPQFIFQYYREEENGRGNFPPRFSGLQFPNYSSELNVNALELDDSALYLCASTGLATREQYFGPGTRLTVT.

The chain uses TRBV7-3 and TRBJ2-7, with D unresolved. Germline V gives CDR1 SGHTA, CDR2 FQGTGA. V lost 5 bases to trimming and J lost 9 bases, with 17 bases between them. The CDR3 has 13 residues. CDR3 DNA: TGTGCCAGCAGCCCGAATCTCCGATCCGTGCAGTACTTC. Translating gives CASSPNLRSVQYF.